This is a list of T cell receptor beta chains from one sample in a study of OX40 agonist ivuxolimab in advanced cancers. Libraries were prepared by immunoSEQ multiplex PCR; TCRdb keeps only in-frame clonotypes and omits some of them. The profile shows approximately 58,000 clones, 70% to 80% of them singletons. Source: CD4+ or CD8+ T cells sorted from blood, taken in a trial of the OX40 agonist ivuxolimab. Receptors originate from an adult with an advanced solid tumor such as melanoma, head and neck, liver or kidney cancer. Each CDR3 is given with its conserved first and last residue. D genes are given only for firm matches. Size is stated for part of the rows, as once, few or many counts, or as a class when the clone is expanded.

CDR3,DNA,size,D,J,V,length
CASALGRGSGNTIYF,TGTGCTAGTGCCCTCGGACGGGGCTCTGGAAACACCATATATTTT,-,-,TRBJ1-3,TRBV12-5,15
CAWSVDQTQYF,TGTGCCTGGAGTGTTGACCAGACCCAGTACTTC,few,-,TRBJ2-5,TRBV30,11
CASSLSGQGNTDTQYF,TGTGCCAGCAGTTTATCAGGACAGGGCAATACAGATACGCAGTATTTT,-,TRBD1,TRBJ2-3,TRBV27,16
CASSLDGSRSGNEQFF,TGTGCTAGCAGCTTAGACGGATCTAGGTCGGGCAATGAGCAGTTCTTC,-,-,TRBJ2-1,TRBV7-7,16
CASSLGPVSTDTQYF,TGCGCCAGCAGCTTGGGGCCTGTTAGCACAGATACGCAGTATTTT,-,-,TRBJ2-3,TRBV5-1,15
CASSWERGNGYTF,TGTGCCAGTAGTTGGGAAAGGGGAAATGGCTACACCTTC,-,-,TRBJ1-2,TRBV19,13
CASSTQGEETNEKLFF,TGTGCCAGTAGTACACAGGGTGAGGAAACTAATGAAAAACTGTTTTTT,-,-,TRBJ1-4,TRBV19,16
CSVEVIGNGELFF,TGCAGCGTTGAAGTAATCGGTAACGGGGAGCTGTTTTTT,-,-,TRBJ2-2,TRBV29-1,13
CASSPWGNGYTF,TGTGCCAGCAGCCCTTGGGGGAATGGCTACACCTTC,-,-,TRBJ1-2,TRBV7-8,12
CASSPAQGDTEAFF,TGCGCCAGCAGCCCGGCACAGGGGGACACTGAAGCTTTCTTT,-,TRBD1,TRBJ1-1,TRBV5-1,14
CASFPQGGTEAFF,TGTGCCAGCTTTCCCCAGGGTGGCACTGAAGCTTTCTTT,-,-,TRBJ1-1,TRBV18,13
CASRLTVTGELFF,TGTGCCAGCCGCCTGACAGTCACCGGGGAGCTGTTTTTT,-,-,TRBJ2-2,TRBV2,13
CASSQGNGGQQETQYF,TGTGCCAGCAGCCAAGGGAACGGAGGACAGCAAGAGACCCAGTACTTC,-,-,TRBJ2-5,TRBV4-2,16
CASSQDKGVANEKLFF,TGTGCCAGCAGCCAAGATAAAGGGGTAGCTAATGAAAAACTGTTTTTT,-,-,TRBJ1-4,TRBV4-2,16
CATSSLRHGTGGQPQHF,TGTGCCACCAGCAGTTTACGCCACGGGACAGGGGGTCAGCCCCAGCATTTT,medium-sized,TRBD1,TRBJ1-5,TRBV15,17
CASTKMGGAEQYF,TGTGCCAGTACCAAAATGGGGGGGGCCGAGCAGTACTTC,-,-,TRBJ2-7,TRBV19,13
CASSLDLVGRGNTEAFF,TGTGCCAGCAGCTTAGATCTGGTGGGCAGGGGGAACACTGAAGCTTTCTTT,once,-,TRBJ1-1,TRBV11-3,17
CASSEDINQPQHF,TGTGCCAGCAGCGAGGACATTAATCAGCCCCAGCATTTT,-,-,TRBJ1-5,TRBV6-4,13
CASSKEAGSAYEQYF,TGTGCCAGCAGCAAAGAGGCGGGGAGCGCCTACGAGCAGTACTTC,-,-,TRBJ2-7,TRBV7-2,15
CASSSWLNTEAFF,TGTGCCAGCAGTTCCTGGTTGAACACTGAAGCTTTCTTT,-,-,TRBJ1-1,TRBV6-5,13
CASSFVRGGTDTQYF,TGTGCCAGCAGCTTCGTTAGGGGGGGCACAGATACGCAGTATTTT,-,-,TRBJ2-3,TRBV5-4,15
CASSPSNEQFF,TGTGCCAGCAGTCCTAGTAATGAGCAGTTCTTC,once,-,TRBJ2-1,TRBV14,11
CASSPTAAGVGTQYF,TGTGCCAGCAGCCCGACTGCAGCGGGGGTCGGTACGCAGTATTTT,once,TRBD2,TRBJ2-3,TRBV7-6,15
CASSFGGGDTQYF,TGTGCCAGCAGTTTCGGGGGGGGAGATACGCAGTATTTT,-,TRBD2,TRBJ2-3,TRBV28,13
CASSFTSGGPSTDTQYF,TGTGCCAGCAGCTTTACTAGCGGGGGCCCTAGCACAGATACGCAGTATTTT,-,TRBD2,TRBJ2-3,TRBV7-9,17
CASSPGEVYGYTF,TGTGCCAGCAGTCCAGGGGAGGTTTATGGCTACACCTTC,few,-,TRBJ1-2,TRBV2,13
CAISESGDRGYEQYF,TGTGCCATCAGTGAGTCGGGGGACAGAGGGTACGAGCAGTACTTC,-,TRBD1,TRBJ2-7,TRBV10-3,15
CASSLTGYDGYTF,TGCGCCAGCAGCTTGACAGGGTACGATGGCTACACCTTC,-,-,TRBJ1-2,TRBV5-1,13
CASSFGGELFF,TGTGCCAGTAGCTTCGGCGGGGAGCTGTTTTTT,once,-,TRBJ2-2,TRBV19,11
CAISESLTDGEKLFF,TGTGCCATCAGTGAGTCGTTAACAGACGGGGAAAAACTGTTTTTT,-,-,TRBJ1-4,TRBV10-3,15
CATGQTYNEQFF,TGTGCCACCGGCCAGACCTACAATGAGCAGTTCTTC,few,-,TRBJ2-1,TRBV10-3,12
CASTRTGGNTIYF,TGTGCCAGCACCCGGACAGGTGGAAACACCATATATTTT,-,-,TRBJ1-3,TRBV21-1,13
CASSIASGDRLYEQYF,TGTGCCAGTAGTATAGCCTCGGGGGACAGACTATACGAGCAGTACTTC,-,-,TRBJ2-7,TRBV19,16
CASRGYGSEQFF,TGTGCCAGCAGAGGGTACGGGAGTGAGCAGTTCTTC,-,-,TRBJ2-1,TRBV2,12
CASRRDRWVYEQFF,TGTGCCAGCAGGAGGGACAGGTGGGTCTATGAGCAGTTCTTC,-,TRBD1,TRBJ2-1,TRBV6-5,14
CASSDPGNYGYTF,TGTGCCAGCAGTGACCCAGGGAACTATGGCTACACCTTC,-,-,TRBJ1-2,TRBV6-6,13
CASSFIGWGRSGANVLTF,TGTGCCAGCAGCTTTATCGGTTGGGGCCGCTCTGGGGCCAACGTCCTGACTTTC,-,-,TRBJ2-6,TRBV7-3,18
CASSSGRYYEQYF,TGTGCCAGCAGCTCCGGACGGTACTACGAGCAGTACTTC,few,-,TRBJ2-7,TRBV7-9,13
CASSPRLAGPEEQFF,TGTGCCAGCAGCCCCCGGCTAGCGGGGCCGGAGGAGCAGTTCTTC,-,TRBD2,TRBJ2-1,TRBV6-6,15
CASSLTGVTYEQYF,TGCGCCAGCAGCTTGACAGGGGTGACCTACGAGCAGTACTTC,-,TRBD1,TRBJ2-7,TRBV5-1,14
CASSLGTQGVYGYTF,TGCGCCAGCAGCTTGGGGACCCAGGGTGTGTATGGCTACACCTTC,-,-,TRBJ1-2,TRBV5-1,15
CATLAGGGYTYTQYF,TGTGCCACACTAGCGGGGGGAGGCTACACATATACGCAGTATTTT,-,TRBD2,TRBJ2-3,TRBV2,15
CASSLGLRTDTQYF,TGTGCCAGCAGCTTAGGACTGCGCACAGATACGCAGTATTTT,-,-,TRBJ2-3,TRBV7-9,14
CASSLAGRKNTEAFF,TGTGCCAGCAGCTTAGCGGGGCGGAAGAACACTGAAGCTTTCTTT,-,-,TRBJ1-1,TRBV7-9,15
CASSLASGSLAGGENF,TGTGCCAGCAGCTTGGCTAGTGGCTCACTAGCGGGAGGTGAGAACTTC,-,TRBD2,TRBJ2-7,TRBV5-4,16
CASRQGTGGYTF,TGTGCCAGTCGACAGGGAACTGGCGGCTACACCTTC,-,TRBD1,TRBJ1-2,TRBV19,12
CASSPTGQGNQPQHF,TGTGCCAGCTCACCAACGGGACAGGGCAATCAGCCCCAGCATTTT,-,TRBD1,TRBJ1-5,TRBV18,15